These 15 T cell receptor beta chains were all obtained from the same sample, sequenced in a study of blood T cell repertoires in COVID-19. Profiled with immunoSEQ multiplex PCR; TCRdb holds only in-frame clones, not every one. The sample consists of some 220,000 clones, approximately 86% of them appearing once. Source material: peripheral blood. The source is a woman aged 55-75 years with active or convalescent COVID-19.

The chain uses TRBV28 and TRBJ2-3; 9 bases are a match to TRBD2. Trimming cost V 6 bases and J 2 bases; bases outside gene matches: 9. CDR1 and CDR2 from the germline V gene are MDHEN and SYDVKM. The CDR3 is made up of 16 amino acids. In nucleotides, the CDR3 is TGTGCCAGCAGAACCTTAGCGGGGGCCTCCACAGATACGCAGTATTTT. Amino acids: CASRTLAGASTDTQYF.

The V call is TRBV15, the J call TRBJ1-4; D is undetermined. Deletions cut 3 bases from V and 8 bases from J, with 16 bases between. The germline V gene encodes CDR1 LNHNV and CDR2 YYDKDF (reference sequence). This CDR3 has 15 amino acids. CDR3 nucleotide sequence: TGTGCCACCAGCAGGACGGGCGGGGTAAGGGAAAAACTGTTTTTT. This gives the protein CATSRTGGVREKLFF.

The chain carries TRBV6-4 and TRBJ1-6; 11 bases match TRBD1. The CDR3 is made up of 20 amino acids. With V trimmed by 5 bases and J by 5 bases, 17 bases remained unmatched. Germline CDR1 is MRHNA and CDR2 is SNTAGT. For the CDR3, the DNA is TGTGCCAGCAGTCCTTACAGGGGGACAGGGGGAATCGGCGATAATTCACCCCTCCACTTT. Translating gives CASSPYRGTGGIGDNSPLHF.

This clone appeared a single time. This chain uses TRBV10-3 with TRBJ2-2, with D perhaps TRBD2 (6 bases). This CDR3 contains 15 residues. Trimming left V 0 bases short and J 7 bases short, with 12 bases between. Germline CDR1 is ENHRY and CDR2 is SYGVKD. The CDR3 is CAISESGGVGGELFF. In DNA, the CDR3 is TGTGCCATCAGTGAGTCCGGAGGGGTAGGCGGGGAGCTGTTTTTT.

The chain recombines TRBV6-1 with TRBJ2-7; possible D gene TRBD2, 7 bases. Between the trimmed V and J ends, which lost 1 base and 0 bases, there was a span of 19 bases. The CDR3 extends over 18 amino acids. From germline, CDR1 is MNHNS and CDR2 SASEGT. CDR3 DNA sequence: TGTGCCAGCAGTGAAGTGCATAGGGGGGGAATTATCTCCTACGAGCAGTACGTC. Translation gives CASSEVHRGGIISYEQYV.

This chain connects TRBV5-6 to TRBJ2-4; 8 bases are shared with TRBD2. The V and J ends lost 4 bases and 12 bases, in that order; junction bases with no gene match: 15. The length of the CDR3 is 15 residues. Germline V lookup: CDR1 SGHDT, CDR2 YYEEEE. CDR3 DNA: TGTGCCAGCAGCACCGGACTAGCCGGGGCCCGCAGTCAGTACTTC. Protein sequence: CASSTGLAGARSQYF.

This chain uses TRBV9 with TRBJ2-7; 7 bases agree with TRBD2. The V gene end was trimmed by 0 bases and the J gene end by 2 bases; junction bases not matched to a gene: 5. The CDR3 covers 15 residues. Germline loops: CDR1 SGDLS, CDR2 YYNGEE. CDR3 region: CASSVDASGAYEQYF. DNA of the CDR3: TGTGCCAGCAGCGTAGATGCTAGCGGCGCCTACGAGCAGTACTTC.

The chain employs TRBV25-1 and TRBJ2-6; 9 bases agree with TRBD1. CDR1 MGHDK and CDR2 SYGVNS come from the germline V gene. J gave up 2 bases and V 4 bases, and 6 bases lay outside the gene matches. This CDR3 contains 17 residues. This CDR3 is CASSVRDRVTGANVLTF. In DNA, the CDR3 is TGTGCCAGCAGTGTCCGGGACAGGGTGACTGGGGCCAACGTCCTGACTTTC.

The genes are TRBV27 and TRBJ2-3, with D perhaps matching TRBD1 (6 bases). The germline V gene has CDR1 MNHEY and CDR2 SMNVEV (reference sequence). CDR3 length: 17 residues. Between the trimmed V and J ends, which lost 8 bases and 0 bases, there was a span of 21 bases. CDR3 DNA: TGTGCCAGCTGGACCTTTTTGGGACACCCTAGCACAGATACGCAGTATTTT. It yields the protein CASWTFLGHPSTDTQYF.

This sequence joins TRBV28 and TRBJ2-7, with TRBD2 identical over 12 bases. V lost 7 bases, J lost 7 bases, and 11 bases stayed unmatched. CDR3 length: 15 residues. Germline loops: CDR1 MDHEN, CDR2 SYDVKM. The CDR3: CASNSALAGGSEQYV. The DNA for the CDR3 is TGTGCCAGCAACAGCGCCCTAGCGGGGGGGAGTGAGCAGTACGTC.

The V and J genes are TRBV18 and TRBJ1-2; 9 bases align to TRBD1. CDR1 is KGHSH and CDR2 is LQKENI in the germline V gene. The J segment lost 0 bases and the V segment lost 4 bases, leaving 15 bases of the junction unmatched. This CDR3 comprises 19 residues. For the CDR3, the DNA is TGTGCCAGCTCACGGAATTTTCCGACAGGGGGGTTAACTAACTATGGCTACACCTTC. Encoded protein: CASSRNFPTGGLTNYGYTF.

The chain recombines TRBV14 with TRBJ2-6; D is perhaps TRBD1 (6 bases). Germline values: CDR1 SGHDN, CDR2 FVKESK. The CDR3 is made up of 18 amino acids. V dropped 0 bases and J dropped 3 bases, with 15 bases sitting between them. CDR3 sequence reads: CASSQDRRGVFGANVLTF. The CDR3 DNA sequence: TGTGCCAGCAGCCAAGATCGCAGGGGTGTGTTTGGGGCCAACGTCCTGACTTTC.

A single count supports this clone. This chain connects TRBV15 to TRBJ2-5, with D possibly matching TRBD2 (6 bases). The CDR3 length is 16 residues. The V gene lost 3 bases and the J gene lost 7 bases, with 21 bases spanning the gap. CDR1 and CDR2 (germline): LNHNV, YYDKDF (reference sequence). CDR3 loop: CATSSNKGGPWGTQYF. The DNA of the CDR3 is TGTGCCACCAGCAGTAATAAAGGAGGGCCCTGGGGGACCCAGTACTTC.

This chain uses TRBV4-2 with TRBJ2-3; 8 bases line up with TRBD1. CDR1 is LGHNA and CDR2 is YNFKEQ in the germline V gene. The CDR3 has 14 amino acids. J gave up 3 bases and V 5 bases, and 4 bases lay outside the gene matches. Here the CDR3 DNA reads TGTGCCAGCAGCGACAGGGGTGGGACAGATACGCAGTATTTT. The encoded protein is CASSDRGGTDTQYF.

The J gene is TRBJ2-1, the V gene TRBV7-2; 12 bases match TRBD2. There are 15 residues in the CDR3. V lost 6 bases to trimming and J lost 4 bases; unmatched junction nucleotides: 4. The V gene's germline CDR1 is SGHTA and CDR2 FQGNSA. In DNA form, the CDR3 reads TGTGCCAGCAGTCTAGCGGGAGGGCCATACAATGAGCAGTTCTTC. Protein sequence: CASSLAGGPYNEQFF.